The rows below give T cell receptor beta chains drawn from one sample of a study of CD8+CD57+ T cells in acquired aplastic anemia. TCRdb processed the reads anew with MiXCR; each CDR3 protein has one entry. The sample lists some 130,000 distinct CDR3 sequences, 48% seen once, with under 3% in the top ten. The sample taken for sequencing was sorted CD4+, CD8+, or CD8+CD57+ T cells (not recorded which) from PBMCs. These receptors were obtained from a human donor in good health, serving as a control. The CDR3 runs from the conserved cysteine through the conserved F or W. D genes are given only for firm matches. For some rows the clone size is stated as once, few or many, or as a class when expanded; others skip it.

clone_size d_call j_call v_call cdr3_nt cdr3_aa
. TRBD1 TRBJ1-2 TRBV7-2 TGTGCCAGCAGCCGGGACAGGGAAAACTATGGCTACACCTTC CASSRDRENYGYTF
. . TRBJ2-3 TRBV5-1 TGCGCCAGCAGCTTGGAGGCAGGGGGAGGGGATACGCAGTATTTT CASSLEAGGGDTQYF
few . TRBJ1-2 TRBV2 TGTGCCAGCAGTGAAGGGACAAGGTCTGGCTACACCTTC CASSEGTRSGYTF
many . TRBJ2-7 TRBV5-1 TGCGCCAGCAGCTTGACGGGTGACAGCTACGAGCAGTACTTC CASSLTGDSYEQYF
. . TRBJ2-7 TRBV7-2 TGTGCCAGCAGCACTAACGGGGGACGGTACGAGCAGTACTTC CASSTNGGRYEQYF
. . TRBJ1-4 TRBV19 TGTGCCAGTAGTAGGGAGATATCTAATGAAAAACTGTTTTTT CASSREISNEKLFF
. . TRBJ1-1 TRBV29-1 TGCAGCGTTGGACAGCGTAACACTGAAGCTTTCTTT CSVGQRNTEAFF
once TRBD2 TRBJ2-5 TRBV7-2 TGTGCCAGCAGCTTAGGTTCACTAGCGGGACAAGAGACCCAGTACTTC CASSLGSLAGQETQYF
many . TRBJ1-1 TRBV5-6 TGTGCCAGCAGCCGTTCGGCGGGGGAAGCTTTCTTT CASSRSAGEAFF
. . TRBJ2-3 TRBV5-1 TGCGCCAGCAGGTACACCGGGAAGACCACAGATACGCAGTATTTT CASRYTGKTTDTQYF
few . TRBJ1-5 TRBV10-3 TGTGCCATCAGTGAGAGAACGAGCAATCAGCCCCAGCATTTT CAISERTSNQPQHF
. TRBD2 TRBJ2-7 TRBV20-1 TGCAGTGCCGCCCTAGCGGGGGGGGGACGAGCCTACGAGCAGTACTTC CSAALAGGGRAYEQYF
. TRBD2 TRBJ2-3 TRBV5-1 TGCGCCAGCAGCTTGGAGAGACTAGCGGGAGGGTCAGGAGATACGCAGTATTTT CASSLERLAGGSGDTQYF
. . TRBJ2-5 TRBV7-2 TGTGCCAGCACCCCGAGCGGGCAAGAGACCCAGTACTTC CASTPSGQETQYF
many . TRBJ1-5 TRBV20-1 TGCAGTGCTCCCGGGAATCCCAATCAGCCCCAGCATTTT CSAPGNPNQPQHF
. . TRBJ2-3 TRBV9 TGTGCCAGCAGCGTAGGAGGGCACTCCACAGATACGCAGTATTTT CASSVGGHSTDTQYF